What follows are 14 T cell receptor beta chains derived from one specimen sequenced in a study of OX40 agonist ivuxolimab in advanced cancers. Sequencing was performed with immunoSEQ multiplex PCR; in TCRdb, only in-frame clones are kept and a portion is missing. The table includes some 70,000 clones, approximately 78% detected once. The sequences come from CD4+ or CD8+ T cells sorted from blood, collected in a trial of the OX40 agonist ivuxolimab. The receptors originated from an adult with an advanced solid tumor such as melanoma, head and neck, liver or kidney cancer.

This chain uses TRBV5-6 with TRBJ2-7, with D unclear. In germline, CDR1 is SGHDT, CDR2 YYEEEE. Trimming shortened V by 4 bases and J by 0 bases, and 5 bases separated the two germline ends. The CDR3 is made up of 12 amino acids. CDR3 residues: CASSTSSYEQYF. The CDR3 DNA reads as TGTGCCAGCAGCACCAGCTCCTACGAGCAGTACTTC.

The rearrangement links TRBV28 to TRBJ1-3; D is unclear. Germline V gene data show CDR1 as MDHEN and CDR2 as SYDVKM. The CDR3 runs 14 residues. V was trimmed by 6 bases and J by 7 bases, leaving 16 bases between them. CDR3 region: CASSPVVGANTIYF. The DNA for the CDR3 is TGTGCCAGCAGCCCGGTGGTGGGCGCGAACACCATATATTTT.

This chain uses TRBV7-6 with TRBJ2-1, with 9 bases fitting TRBD2. This CDR3 comprises 15 residues. The V gene end was trimmed by 6 bases and the J gene end by 4 bases; junction bases not matched to a gene: 7. Germline values: CDR1 SGHVS, CDR2 FNYEAQ. This CDR3 reads CASRPGLAGYNEQFF. As DNA, the CDR3 is TGTGCCAGCAGACCGGGGCTAGCGGGATACAATGAGCAGTTCTTC.

The CDR3 here is CASSTGLAGALGTDTQYF. The CDR3 DNA sequence: TGCGCCAGCAGCACGGGACTAGCGGGAGCTCTGGGCACAGATACGCAGTATTTT. The chain uses TRBV5-1 and TRBJ2-3; the match to TRBD2 covers 14 bases. The ends lost 4 bases at V and 1 base at J; junction bases unmatched: 8. This CDR3 has 18 residues. Germline assignment: CDR1 SGHRS and CDR2 YFSETQ.

The V call is TRBV5-1, the J call TRBJ1-2; tentatively, D is TRBD1 (6 bases). Germline-derived CDR1 and CDR2 are SGHRS and YFSETQ. Trimming removed 4 bases at V and 1 base at J, with 14 bases between. This CDR3 has 15 residues. The CDR3 here is CASSPMTGHNYGYTF. The CDR3 DNA reads TGCGCCAGCAGCCCCATGACAGGTCATAACTATGGCTACACCTTC.

The genes are TRBV5-1 and TRBJ2-1; 9 nucleotides match TRBD2. CDR3 length: 16 residues. V was pared by 4 bases and J by 5 bases, with 10 bases of the junction left unmatched. Germline lookup yields CDR1 SGHRS and CDR2 YFSETQ. CDR3 nucleotide sequence: TGCGCCAGCAGCCCGATGGCGGGGGGGCTGCACAATGAGCAGTTCTTC. Translated, it gives CASSPMAGGLHNEQFF.

The V and J genes are TRBV25-1 and TRBJ1-4, with TRBD1 matching 7 bases. Germline values: CDR1 MGHDK, CDR2 SYGVNS. With V trimmed by 6 bases and J by 0 bases, 4 bases remained unmatched. This CDR3 contains 15 residues. The CDR3 nucleotides are TGTGCCAGCAGAAGGGACAGCCCAACTAATGAAAAACTGTTTTTT. This encodes CASRRDSPTNEKLFF.

The V and J genes are TRBV29-1 and TRBJ1-1; the D gene is possibly TRBD1 (6 bases). Germline lookup yields CDR1 SQVTM and CDR2 ANQGSEA. V lost 5 bases and J 5 bases, leaving 18 bases between the germline ends. The CDR3 is 14 amino acids. The CDR3: CSVMKLGAGTEAFF. In DNA form, the CDR3 reads TGCAGCGTTATGAAGCTGGGGGCGGGGACTGAAGCTTTCTTT. Drawing the rest from reference TRBV29-1 and TRBJ1-1, the complete variable domain is SAVISQKPSRDICQRGTSLTIQCQVDSQVTMMFWYRQQPGQSLTLIATANQGSEATYESGFVIDKFPISRPNLTFSTLTVSNMSPEDSSIYLCSVMKLGAGTEAFFGQGTRLTVV.

This sequence joins TRBV7-9 and TRBJ1-1; maybe TRBD1 (5 bases). The CDR3 runs 15 residues. The V end lost 0 bases, the J end lost 0 bases, and 8 bases lay between the germline ends. In germline, CDR1 is SEHNR, CDR2 FQNEAQ (reference sequence). Here the CDR3 DNA reads TGTGCCAGCAGCTTAGCTGGGACGGTGAACACTGAAGCTTTCTTT. Protein: CASSLAGTVNTEAFF.

The V call is TRBV19, the J call TRBJ2-5; TRBD2 aligns across 7 bases. CDR1 and CDR2 (germline): LNHDA, SQIVND (reference sequence). The CDR3 is 18 residues long. Trimming cost V 3 bases and J 7 bases; bases outside gene matches: 20. CDR3 in amino acids: CASSIRGGPRVEIGTQYF. The CDR3, as DNA: TGTGCCAGTAGTATTCGCGGGGGACCGAGGGTAGAGATTGGGACCCAGTACTTC. Together with reference TRBV19 and TRBJ2-5, the CDR3 gives the full variable domain: DGGITQSPKYLFRKEGQNVTLSCEQNLNHDAMYWYRQDPGQGLRLIYYSQIVNDFQKGDIAEGYSVSREKKESFPLTVTSAQKNPTAFYLCASSIRGGPRVEIGTQYFGPGTRLLVL.

The rearrangement uses TRBV27 and TRBJ1-1, with 9 bases lining up with TRBD1. There are 14 residues in the CDR3. Germline V gene data show CDR1 as MNHEY and CDR2 as SMNVEV (reference sequence). Germline trimming cut 4 bases from V and 2 bases from J; bases unmatched to any gene: 2. The CDR3, as DNA: TGTGCCAGCAGTTCGGACAGGGGAAACACTGAAGCTTTCTTT. It specifies CASSSDRGNTEAFF.

On this clone itself: Within the sample, other DNA sequences also encode this same CDR3. CDR3 residues: CSVGGGLARTGELFF. The CDR3 region has the DNA TGCAGCGTTGGGGGTGGGCTAGCGAGGACCGGGGAGCTGTTTTTT. The rearrangement links TRBV29-1 to TRBJ2-2; tentatively, D is TRBD2 (6 bases). Trimming took 4 bases from V and 5 from J, leaving 17 bases between them. The CDR3 contains 15 residues. The germline V gene has CDR1 SQVTM and CDR2 ANQGSEA.

The CDR3 sequence is CASSLAGYANTEAFF. The CDR3 DNA is TGTGCCAGCAGTTTGGCAGGGTATGCGAACACTGAAGCTTTCTTT. The chain recombines TRBV28 with TRBJ1-1; tentative D call: TRBD1 (5 bases). V was trimmed by 3 bases and J by 1 base, leaving 12 bases between them. In germline, CDR1 is MDHEN, CDR2 SYDVKM. CDR3 size: 15 residues.

This clone was counted between two and nine times. The chain recombines TRBV5-1 with TRBJ1-1; no firm D call. The ends were cut back, 0 bases at V and 1 base at J, with 10 bases in the middle. The germline CDR1 and CDR2 sequences are SGHRS and YFSETQ. This CDR3 spans 15 amino acids. CDR3 sequence: CASSLAGEQNTEAFF. CDR3 nucleotides: TGCGCCAGCAGCTTGGCCGGGGAACAGAACACTGAAGCTTTCTTT.